The next 24 T cell receptor beta chains were all read from a single sample in a study of blood T cell repertoires in COVID-19. Assay used: immunoSEQ multiplex PCR; TCRdb lists only in-frame clones, some missing. The sample lists 88,000 or so clones; about four fifths were seen once. Sequencing was performed on peripheral blood. The receptors come from a human donor in a cohort sampled during active COVID-19.

The V and J genes are TRBV9 and TRBJ1-1; D unclear. V was cut by 0 bases and J by 8 bases, with 14 bases left in between. Germline CDR1 reads SGDLS; CDR2 reads YYNGEE. The CDR3 has 14 residues. As DNA, the CDR3 is TGTGCCAGCAGCGTAGCTATGGACCCGGGGGAAGCTTTCTTT. Translating it yields CASSVAMDPGEAFF.

The chain recombines TRBV5-4 with TRBJ2-1, with 11 bases lining up with TRBD2. The germline gives CDR1 SGHNT, CDR2 YYREEE (reference sequence). There are 15 residues in the CDR3. The ends lost 4 bases at V and 7 bases at J; junction bases unmatched: 7. CDR3 DNA sequence: TGTGCCAGCAGCCCGTTAGCGGGAGGGGGGAATGAGCAGTTCTTC. Its protein is CASSPLAGGGNEQFF.

The CDR3, as DNA: TGTGCCAGCAGCCCTCGGACAGCCAACACTGAAGCTTTCTTT. Its translation is CASSPRTANTEAFF. V and J are TRBV3-1 (or the pseudogene TRBV3-2) and TRBJ1-1, with D perhaps matching TRBD1 (6 bases). V was cut by 4 bases and J by 2 bases, with 11 bases left in between. The germline CDR1 and CDR2 sequences are LGHDT and YNNKEL (reference sequence). The CDR3 has 14 residues.

The chain uses TRBV24-1 and TRBJ2-3; the D is unclear. The germline V gene encodes CDR1 KGHDR and CDR2 SFDVKD. The CDR3 consists of 15 residues. V lost 0 bases to trimming and J lost 6 bases, with 12 bases between them. For the CDR3, the DNA is TGTGCCACCAGTGATTTGCAACAGTCCTGGGATACGCAGTATTTT. Translated: CATSDLQQSWDTQYF.

This sequence joins TRBV4-2 and TRBJ1-2; TRBD1 aligns across 12 bases. After removal of 3 bases from V and 2 bases from J, the junction contained 7 bases not matched to a gene. This CDR3 has 17 residues. Germline V lookup: CDR1 LGHNA, CDR2 YNFKEQ. CDR3: CASSQGGTGGANYGYTF. In DNA, the CDR3 is TGTGCCAGCAGCCAGGGCGGGACAGGGGGCGCGAACTATGGCTACACCTTC.

The J gene is TRBJ2-7, the V gene TRBV7-9, with D unclear. Germline V gene data show CDR1 as SEHNR and CDR2 as FQNEAQ (reference sequence). Trimming took off 1 base at V and 0 bases at J, with 10 bases between the two ends. This CDR3 has 15 amino acids. The CDR3, as DNA: TGTGCCAGCAGCTTAGGGGCCTTAGGCTCCTACGAGCAGTACTTC. This sequence encodes CASSLGALGSYEQYF.

The V call is TRBV27, the J call TRBJ2-2; 11 nucleotides line up with TRBD2. Looked up from germline, CDR1 is MNHEY and CDR2 is SMNVEV (reference sequence). V shed 3 bases and J 6 bases; nucleotides not matched to a gene: 27. This CDR3 has 23 residues. CDR3 nucleotides: TGTGCCAGCAGTTTCCACAGGGGGCTGGTAGCGGGAGGGCTAAGTTCGGTATCCGGGGAGCTGTTTTTT. This sequence encodes CASSFHRGLVAGGLSSVSGELFF.

This clone has just one count. The chain carries TRBV7-8 and TRBJ1-1; D unclear. Trimming removed 5 bases from V and 5 bases from J, with 15 bases in between. This CDR3 is 14 amino acids long. The germline gives CDR1 SGHVS, CDR2 FQNEAQ. CDR3 sequence reads: CASSPSLTSTEAFF. The CDR3 nucleotides are TGTGCCAGCAGCCCTTCACTTACTTCGACTGAAGCTTTCTTT.

This clone was counted a single time. This rearrangement joins TRBV19 to TRBJ2-5; TRBD2 aligns across 12 bases. Germline assignment: CDR1 LNHDA and CDR2 SQIVND (reference sequence). Unmatched junction bases numbered 12, after V lost 3 bases and J lost 7 bases. This CDR3 has 17 amino acids. CDR3: CASSIPGLAGSRGTQYF. In DNA form, the CDR3 reads TGTGCCAGTAGTATCCCCGGACTAGCGGGATCCCGGGGGACCCAGTACTTC.

The rearrangement joins TRBV7-3 to TRBJ2-1, with D possibly being TRBD1 (6 bases). CDR1 SGHTA and CDR2 FQGTGA come from the germline V gene. Trimming pared 5 bases from V and 9 bases from J, leaving 23 bases between. CDR3 length: 16 amino acids. The CDR3 DNA sequence: TGTGCCAGCAGCAAATCAGGGGCCCGGGGTGGTGTTGAGCAGTTCTTC. It yields the protein CASSKSGARGGVEQFF.

This clone was detected only once. The chain uses TRBV7-3 and TRBJ2-1, with D tentatively TRBD2 (6 bases). This CDR3 contains 17 residues. CDR1 is SGHTA and CDR2 is FQGTGA in the germline V gene. Trimming stripped 0 bases from V and 0 bases from J, with 12 bases between. The CDR3 protein is CASSLTHRRDSYNEQFF. In DNA form, the CDR3 reads TGTGCCAGCAGCTTAACCCACCGGCGGGACTCCTACAATGAGCAGTTCTTC.

This sequence joins TRBV5-1 and TRBJ2-2, with 7 nucleotides matching TRBD1. This CDR3 has 15 amino acids. With 4 bases clipped from V and 2 bases from J, the junction kept 5 bases outside the gene matches. CDR1 and CDR2 (germline): SGHRS, YFSETQ. As DNA, the CDR3 is TGCGCCAGCAGCCGGGACAGATTAAACACCGGGGAGCTGTTTTTT. Translated: CASSRDRLNTGELFF.

This clone occurred once. This sequence joins TRBV6-5 and TRBJ1-2; no reliable D call. The germline gives CDR1 MNHEY, CDR2 SVGAGI. CDR3 length: 15 residues. V lost 2 bases, J lost 0 bases, and 10 bases lay in between. The CDR3: CASSYDTITNYGYTF. CDR3 nucleotides: TGTGCCAGCAGTTACGACACAATTACTAACTATGGCTACACCTTC.

This clone showed up just once. The gene calls are TRBV25-1 and TRBJ2-2; TRBD1 aligns across 7 bases. Trimming took 7 bases from V and 7 from J; bases not matched to a gene: 6. The CDR3 is 13 amino acids. Germline CDR1 MGHDK, CDR2 SYGVNS. CDR3 nucleotides: TGTGCCAGCACCCAGGGGGTGATCGGGGAGCTGTTTTTT. Its translation is CASTQGVIGELFF.

This clone was counted a few times. The chain links TRBV19 to TRBJ1-2, with 7 bases fitting TRBD1. The J segment lost 7 bases and the V segment lost 7 bases, leaving 15 bases of the junction unmatched. Germline V gives CDR1 LNHDA, CDR2 SQIVND (reference sequence). The CDR3 extends over 15 amino acids. The CDR3 sequence is CASTSGQFEVAGYTF. The CDR3 region has the DNA TGTGCCAGTACCTCGGGACAGTTCGAAGTGGCTGGCTACACCTTC.

V is TRBV13 and J is TRBJ2-7, with TRBD2 matching over 8 bases. Looked up from germline, CDR1 is PRHDT and CDR2 is FYEKMQ (reference sequence). This CDR3 has 15 residues. Unmatched junction bases numbered 5, after V lost 2 bases and J lost 2 bases. In DNA, the CDR3 is TGTGCCAGCAGCTTAAGGCTCGGGAGGGCCTACGAGCAGTACTTC. Its protein product is CASSLRLGRAYEQYF.

The chain has TRBV5-1 and TRBJ2-1, with D perhaps TRBD2 (5 bases). This CDR3 spans 14 amino acids. V was shortened by 3 bases and J by 6 bases, with 13 bases between the two germline ends. Germline V gene sequence: CDR1 SGHRS, CDR2 YFSETQ. The chain's CDR3 is CASSSRGSANEQFF. Written as DNA, the CDR3 is TGCGCCAGCAGCTCAAGAGGGTCCGCCAATGAGCAGTTCTTC.

In this sample, this clone turned up a few times. This chain connects TRBV14 to TRBJ2-5; D is undetermined. Germline CDR1 SGHDN, CDR2 FVKESK. The CDR3 loop spans 14 amino acids. V was shortened by 0 bases and J by 4 bases, with 9 bases between the two germline ends. The DNA for the CDR3 is TGTGCCAGCAGCCAAGATCGGAACAGAGAGACCCAGTACTTC. Translating it yields CASSQDRNRETQYF.

V gene TRBV5-1 combines with J gene TRBJ2-1; no firm D call. CDR1 and CDR2 (germline): SGHRS, YFSETQ. Trimming left V 0 bases short and J 1 base short, with 8 bases between. The CDR3 contains 15 residues. The CDR3 DNA reads as TGCGCCAGCAGCTTGGATGCGGTTTCCTACAATGAGCAGTTCTTC. Translation: CASSLDAVSYNEQFF.

This chain links TRBV5-1 with TRBJ2-7, with TRBD1 identical over 7 bases. The CDR3 contains 18 residues. The J segment lost 1 base and the V segment lost 0 bases, leaving 13 bases of the junction unmatched. Germline CDR1 and CDR2: SGHRS and YFSETQ. CDR3 coding DNA: TGCGCCAGCAGCTTGGGGGGGACAGACGGTCCTAATTCCTACGAGCAGTACTTC. It encodes CASSLGGTDGPNSYEQYF.

This clone turned up a few times. The rearrangement links TRBV7-3 to TRBJ1-1, with 9 nucleotides matching TRBD1. J lost 3 bases, V lost 1 base, and 6 bases had no gene match. The CDR3 consists of 16 residues. In germline, CDR1 is SGHTA, CDR2 FQGTGA. The CDR3 here is CASSLKRWTGDTEAFF. For the CDR3, the DNA is TGTGCCAGCAGCTTAAAGAGGTGGACAGGGGACACTGAAGCTTTCTTT.

The V and J genes are TRBV5-6 and TRBJ1-5; 8 bases align to TRBD1. The CDR3 contains 14 residues. CDR1 SGHDT and CDR2 YYEEEE come from the germline V gene. The junction had 2 bases not matched to a gene; V was cut back by 4 bases and J by 2 bases. DNA of the CDR3: TGTGCCAGCAGCATGACAGGGGGCAATCAGCCCCAGCATTTT. Translated: CASSMTGGNQPQHF.

The chain couples TRBV3-1 (or the pseudogene TRBV3-2) to TRBJ1-1; D gene uncertain. The CDR3 extends over 13 amino acids. Germline V gene sequence: CDR1 LGHDT, CDR2 YNNKEL (reference sequence). V dropped 5 bases and J dropped 4 bases, with 11 bases sitting between them. Here the CDR3 DNA reads TGTGCCAGCAGCTTTCGCCGGAGCACTGAAGCTTTCTTT. Encoded protein: CASSFRRSTEAFF.

The chain links TRBV28 to TRBJ1-5; D might be TRBD1 (6 bases). CDR3 length: 15 amino acids. Germline V gene sequence: CDR1 MDHEN, CDR2 SYDVKM. Deletions cut 5 bases from V and 9 bases from J, with 20 bases between. CDR3 nucleotides: TGTGCCAGCAGTCCCCAGGACAGCCGGAGGTGGCCCCAGCATTTT. Translated, it gives CASSPQDSRRWPQHF.